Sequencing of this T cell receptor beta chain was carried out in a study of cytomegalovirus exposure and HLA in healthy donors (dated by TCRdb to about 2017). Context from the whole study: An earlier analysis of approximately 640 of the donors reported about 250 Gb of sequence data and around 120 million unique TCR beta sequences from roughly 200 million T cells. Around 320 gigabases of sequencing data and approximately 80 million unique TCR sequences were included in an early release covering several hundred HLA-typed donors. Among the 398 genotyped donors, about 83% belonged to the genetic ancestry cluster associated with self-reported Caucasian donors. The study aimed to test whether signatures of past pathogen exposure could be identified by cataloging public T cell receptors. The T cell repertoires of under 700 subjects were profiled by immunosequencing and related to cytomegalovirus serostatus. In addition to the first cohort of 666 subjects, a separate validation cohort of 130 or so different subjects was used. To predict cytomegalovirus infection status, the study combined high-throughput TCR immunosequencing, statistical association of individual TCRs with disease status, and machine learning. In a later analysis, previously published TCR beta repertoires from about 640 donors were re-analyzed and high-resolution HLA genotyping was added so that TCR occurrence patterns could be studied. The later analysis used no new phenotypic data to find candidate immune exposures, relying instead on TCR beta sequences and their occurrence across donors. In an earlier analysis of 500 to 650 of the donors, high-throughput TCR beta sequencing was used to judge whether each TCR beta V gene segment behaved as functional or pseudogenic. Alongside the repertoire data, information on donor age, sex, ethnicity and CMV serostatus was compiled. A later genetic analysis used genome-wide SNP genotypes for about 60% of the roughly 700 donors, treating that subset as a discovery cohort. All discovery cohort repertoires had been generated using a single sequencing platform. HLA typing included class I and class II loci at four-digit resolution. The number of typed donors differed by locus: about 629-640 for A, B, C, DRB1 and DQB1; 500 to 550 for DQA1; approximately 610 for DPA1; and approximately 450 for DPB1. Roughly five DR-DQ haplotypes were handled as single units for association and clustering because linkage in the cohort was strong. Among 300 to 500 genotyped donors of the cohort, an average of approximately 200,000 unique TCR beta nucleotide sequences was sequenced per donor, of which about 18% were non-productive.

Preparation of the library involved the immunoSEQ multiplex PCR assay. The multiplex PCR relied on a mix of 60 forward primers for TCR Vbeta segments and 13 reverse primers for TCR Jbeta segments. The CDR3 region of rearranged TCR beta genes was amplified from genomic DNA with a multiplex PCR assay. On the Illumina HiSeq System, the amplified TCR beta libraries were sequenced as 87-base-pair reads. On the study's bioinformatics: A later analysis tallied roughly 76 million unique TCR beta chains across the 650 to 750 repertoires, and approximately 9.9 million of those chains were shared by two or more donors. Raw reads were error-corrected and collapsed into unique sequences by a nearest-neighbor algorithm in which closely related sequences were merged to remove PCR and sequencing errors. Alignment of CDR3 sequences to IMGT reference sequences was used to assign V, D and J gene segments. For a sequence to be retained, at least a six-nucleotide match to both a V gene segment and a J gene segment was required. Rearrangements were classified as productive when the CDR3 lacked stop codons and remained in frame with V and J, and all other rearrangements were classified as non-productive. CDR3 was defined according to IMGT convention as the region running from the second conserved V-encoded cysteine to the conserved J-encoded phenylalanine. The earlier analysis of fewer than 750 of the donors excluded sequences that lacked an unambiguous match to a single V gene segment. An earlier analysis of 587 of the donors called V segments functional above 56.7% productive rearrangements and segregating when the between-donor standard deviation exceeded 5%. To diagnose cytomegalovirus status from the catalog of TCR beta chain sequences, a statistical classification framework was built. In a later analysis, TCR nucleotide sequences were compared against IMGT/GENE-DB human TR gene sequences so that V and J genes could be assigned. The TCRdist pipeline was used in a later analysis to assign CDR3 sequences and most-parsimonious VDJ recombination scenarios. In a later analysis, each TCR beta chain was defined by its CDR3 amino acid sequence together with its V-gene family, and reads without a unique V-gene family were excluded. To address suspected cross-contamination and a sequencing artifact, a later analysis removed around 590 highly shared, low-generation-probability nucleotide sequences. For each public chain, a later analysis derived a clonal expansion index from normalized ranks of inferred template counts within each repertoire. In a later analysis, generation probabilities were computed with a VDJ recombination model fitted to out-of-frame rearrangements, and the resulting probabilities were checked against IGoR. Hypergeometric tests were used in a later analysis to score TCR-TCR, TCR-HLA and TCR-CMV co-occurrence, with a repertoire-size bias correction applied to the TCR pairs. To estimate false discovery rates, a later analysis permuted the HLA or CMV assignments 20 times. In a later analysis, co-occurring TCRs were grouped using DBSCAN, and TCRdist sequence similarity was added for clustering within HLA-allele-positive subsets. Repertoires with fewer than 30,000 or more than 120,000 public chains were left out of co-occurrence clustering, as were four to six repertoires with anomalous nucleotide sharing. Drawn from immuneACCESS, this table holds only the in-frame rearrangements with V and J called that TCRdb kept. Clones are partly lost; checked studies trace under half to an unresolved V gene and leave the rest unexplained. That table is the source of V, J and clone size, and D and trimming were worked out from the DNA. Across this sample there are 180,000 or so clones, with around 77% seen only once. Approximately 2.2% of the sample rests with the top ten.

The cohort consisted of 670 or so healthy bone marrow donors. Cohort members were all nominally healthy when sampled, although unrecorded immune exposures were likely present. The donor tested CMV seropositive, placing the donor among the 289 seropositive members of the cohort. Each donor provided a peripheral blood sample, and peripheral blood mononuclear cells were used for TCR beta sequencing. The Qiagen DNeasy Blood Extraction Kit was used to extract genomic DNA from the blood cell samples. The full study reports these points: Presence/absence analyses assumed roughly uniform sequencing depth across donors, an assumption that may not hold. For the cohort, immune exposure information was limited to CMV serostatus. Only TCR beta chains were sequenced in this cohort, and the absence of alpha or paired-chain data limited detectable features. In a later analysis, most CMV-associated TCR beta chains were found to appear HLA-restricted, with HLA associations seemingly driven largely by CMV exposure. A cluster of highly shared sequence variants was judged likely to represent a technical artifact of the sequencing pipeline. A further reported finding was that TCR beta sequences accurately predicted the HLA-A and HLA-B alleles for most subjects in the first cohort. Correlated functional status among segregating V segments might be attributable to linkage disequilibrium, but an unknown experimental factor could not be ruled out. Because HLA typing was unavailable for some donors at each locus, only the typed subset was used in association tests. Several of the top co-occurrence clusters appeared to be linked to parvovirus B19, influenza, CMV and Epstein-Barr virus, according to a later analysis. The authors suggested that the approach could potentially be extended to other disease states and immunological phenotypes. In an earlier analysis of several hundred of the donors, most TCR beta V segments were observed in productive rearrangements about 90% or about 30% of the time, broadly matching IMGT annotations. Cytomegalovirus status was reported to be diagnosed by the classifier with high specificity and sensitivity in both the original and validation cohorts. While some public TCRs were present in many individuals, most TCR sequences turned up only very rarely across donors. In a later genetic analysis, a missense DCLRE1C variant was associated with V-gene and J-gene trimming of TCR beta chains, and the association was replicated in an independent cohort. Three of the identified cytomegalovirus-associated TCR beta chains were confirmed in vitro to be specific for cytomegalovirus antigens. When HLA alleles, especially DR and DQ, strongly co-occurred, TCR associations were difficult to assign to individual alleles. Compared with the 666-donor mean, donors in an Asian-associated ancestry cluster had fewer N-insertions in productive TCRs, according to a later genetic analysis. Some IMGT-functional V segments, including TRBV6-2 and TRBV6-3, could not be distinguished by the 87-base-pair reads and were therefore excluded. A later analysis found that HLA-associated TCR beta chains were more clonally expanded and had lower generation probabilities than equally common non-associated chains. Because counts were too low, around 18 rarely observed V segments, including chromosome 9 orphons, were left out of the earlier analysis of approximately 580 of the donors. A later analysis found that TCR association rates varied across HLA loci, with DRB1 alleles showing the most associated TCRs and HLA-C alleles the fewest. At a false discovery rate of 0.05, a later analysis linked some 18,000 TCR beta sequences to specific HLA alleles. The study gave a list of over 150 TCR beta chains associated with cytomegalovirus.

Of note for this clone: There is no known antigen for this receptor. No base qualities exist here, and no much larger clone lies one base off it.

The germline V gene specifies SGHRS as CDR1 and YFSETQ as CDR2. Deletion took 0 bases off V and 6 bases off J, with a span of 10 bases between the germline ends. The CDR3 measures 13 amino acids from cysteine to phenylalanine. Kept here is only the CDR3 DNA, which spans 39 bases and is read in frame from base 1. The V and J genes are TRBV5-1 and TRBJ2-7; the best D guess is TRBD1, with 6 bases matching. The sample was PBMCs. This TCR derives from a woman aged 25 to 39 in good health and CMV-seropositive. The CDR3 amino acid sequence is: CASSLVQGSEQYF. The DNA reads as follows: TGCGCCAGCAGCTTGGTACAGGGCTCCGAGCAGTACTTC. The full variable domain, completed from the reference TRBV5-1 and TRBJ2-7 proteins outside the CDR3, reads KAGVTQTPRYLIKTRGQQVTLSCSPISGHRSVSWYQQTPGQGLQFLFEYFSETQRNKGNFPGRFSGRQFSNSRSEMNVSTLELGDSALYLCASSLVQGSEQYFGPGTRLTVT.